Below are 19 T cell receptor beta chains sequenced from a single sample in a study of T cells after somatic rescue of genetic block. The method was immunoSEQ multiplex PCR; TCRdb's version includes in-frame clones alone and lacks a portion of them. The table has 67,000 or so clones, roughly 93% seen once. The sequenced sample was peripheral blood mononuclear cells (PBMCs). These receptors originate from a man younger than 40.

The rearrangement uses TRBV10-2 and TRBJ1-2; tentatively, D is TRBD1 (5 bases). Germline CDR1 reads WSHSY; CDR2 reads SAAADI. The V end lost 6 bases, the J end lost 8 bases, and 13 bases lay between the germline ends. The CDR3 spans 12 residues. CDR3 loop: CASSKSRDGYTF. CDR3 in DNA: TGCGCCAGCAGCAAGAGTAGGGACGGCTACACCTTC.

The chain combines TRBV6-1 with TRBJ2-3, with D hard to call. The germline CDR1 and CDR2 sequences are MNHNS and SASEGT. This CDR3 comprises 14 residues. Deletions cut 3 bases from V and 7 bases from J, with 14 bases between. The CDR3 nucleotides are TGTGCCAGCAGTGACACGTCCCTAACTAATACGCAGTATTTT. Translated: CASSDTSLTNTQYF.

J is TRBJ1-2 and V is TRBV11-2; weak D call: TRBD1 (6 bases). The CDR3 covers 16 residues. The germline V and J ends were trimmed by 5 bases and 4 bases, with 20 bases remaining between them. CDR1 is SGHAT, CDR2 FQNNGV, per germline. The CDR3 bases are TGTGCCAGCAGCGTGAGTCGGGGGGGCCCGCCCTATGGCTACACCTTC. Amino acids: CASSVSRGGPPYGYTF.

V usage is TRBV7-6 and J usage is TRBJ1-3, with D maybe TRBD1 (5 bases). The CDR3 is 14 residues long. Germline CDR1 reads SGHVS; CDR2 reads FNYEAQ. Trimming left V 3 bases short and J 1 base short, with 7 bases between. The CDR3 region has the DNA TGTGCCAGCAGCTTCCAGGGATCTGGAAACACCATATATTTT. Its translation is CASSFQGSGNTIYF.

The chain links TRBV10-3 to TRBJ2-3; 8 positions agree with TRBD2. The germline V gene encodes CDR1 ENHRY and CDR2 SYGVKD. The CDR3 has 15 residues. The junction had 2 bases not matched to a gene; V was cut back by 3 bases and J by 0 bases. In nucleotides, the CDR3 is TGTGCCATCAGTGATAGCGGGACTAGCACAGATACGCAGTATTTT. Its translation is CAISDSGTSTDTQYF.

The chain carries TRBV25-1 and TRBJ2-1; 7 bases line up with TRBD2. Germline values: CDR1 MGHDK, CDR2 SYGVNS. With 3 bases clipped from V and 4 bases from J, the junction kept 6 bases outside the gene matches. The CDR3 is 15 residues long. CDR3 sequence reads: CASSEAGTTYNEQFF. CDR3 bases: TGTGCCAGCAGTGAGGCAGGGACTACATACAATGAGCAGTTCTTC.

The chain links TRBV10-3 to TRBJ2-2; no clear D gene. V shed 0 bases and J shed 6 bases, with 8 bases lying between them. The CDR3 contains 14 residues. Looked up from germline, CDR1 is ENHRY and CDR2 is SYGVKD. CDR3: CAISESSRAGELFF. In DNA, the CDR3 is TGTGCCATCAGTGAGTCGAGTAGGGCCGGGGAGCTGTTTTTT.

The rearrangement links TRBV14 to TRBJ2-1, with 9 bases aligning to TRBD2. Germline CDR1 and CDR2: SGHDN and FVKESK. The length of the CDR3 is 18 residues. Germline trimming cut 1 base from V and 4 bases from J; bases unmatched to any gene: 11. CDR3 coding DNA: TGTGCCAGCAGCCAAGTGTACCGCGGGAGGGCGGGATACAATGAGCAGTTCTTC. Translated: CASSQVYRGRAGYNEQFF.

This clone was recorded once. V is TRBV5-1 and J is TRBJ1-1; D ambiguous. Germline V gene lookup returns CDR1 SGHRS and CDR2 YFSETQ. V was pared by 4 bases and J by 2 bases, with 15 bases between. CDR3 length: 15 residues. CDR3 DNA: TGCGCCAGCAGCAGTCTCGGGGATCCAAACACTGAAGCTTTCTTT. It encodes CASSSLGDPNTEAFF. Drawing the rest from reference TRBV5-1 and TRBJ1-1, the complete variable domain is KAGVTQTPRYLIKTRGQQVTLSCSPISGHRSVSWYQQTPGQGLQFLFEYFSETQRNKGNFPGRFSGRQFSNSRSEMNVSTLELGDSALYLCASSSLGDPNTEAFFGQGTRLTVV.

This clone was counted once. This chain joins TRBV9 and TRBJ1-5; D might be TRBD1 (6 bases). Trimming removed 3 bases at V and 7 bases at J, with 17 bases between. CDR1 SGDLS and CDR2 YYNGEE come from the germline V gene. The CDR3 spans 15 residues. The CDR3 sequence is CASSAGGTQGQPQHF. For the CDR3, the DNA is TGTGCCAGCAGCGCCGGGGGGACCCAGGGGCAGCCCCAGCATTTT.

This chain uses TRBV2 with TRBJ1-5; TRBD1 is a possible D gene (6 bases). Looked up from germline, CDR1 is SNHLY and CDR2 is FYNNEI. V gave up 0 bases and J gave up 4 bases, with 10 bases separating them. The CDR3 runs to 15 residues. CDR3 coding DNA: TGTGCCAGCAGTGAAGCTGGGACACCGAATCAGCCCCAGCATTTT. It encodes CASSEAGTPNQPQHF.

J is TRBJ2-4 and V is TRBV6-1; the D is unclear. Germline V CDR1 and CDR2: MNHNS, SASEGT. The V gene lost 2 bases and the J gene lost 0 bases, with 8 bases spanning the gap. The CDR3 is 15 residues long. Here the CDR3 reads CASSESLVAKNIQYF. In DNA, the CDR3 is TGTGCCAGCAGTGAATCATTAGTAGCCAAAAACATTCAGTACTTC.

CDR3 DNA: TGTGCCAGCAGCGTAGGATATTTCGGGACAGGTGGCGAAAAACTGTTTTTT. This encodes CASSVGYFGTGGEKLFF. J is TRBJ1-4 and V is TRBV9; 8 nucleotides align to TRBD1. The CDR3 has 17 amino acids. V was clipped by 0 bases and J by 8 bases; unmatched bases: 12. Germline CDR1 is SGDLS and CDR2 is YYNGEE.

V and J are TRBV19 and TRBJ2-1; D gene uncertain. Trimming cost V 2 bases and J 3 bases, with 5 bases left between them. Germline values: CDR1 LNHDA, CDR2 SQIVND (reference sequence). The CDR3 has 13 amino acids. As DNA, the CDR3 is TGTGCCAGTAGTATACGGATCTACAATGAGCAGTTCTTC. As protein: CASSIRIYNEQFF.

The rearrangement uses TRBV7-6 and TRBJ2-5; 12 nucleotides match TRBD2. V shed 5 bases and J 4 bases; nucleotides not matched to a gene: 8. This CDR3 is 16 amino acids long. The germline V gene has CDR1 SGHVS and CDR2 FNYEAQ. The DNA for the CDR3 is TGTGCCAGCAGCCCGCGGGAACTAGCGGGAGGAGAGACCCAGTACTTC. Protein sequence: CASSPRELAGGETQYF.

This chain connects TRBV19 to TRBJ2-4; a weak D match, TRBD1 (5 bases). Germline lookup yields CDR1 LNHDA and CDR2 SQIVND (reference sequence). The CDR3 totals 13 residues. V was clipped by 3 bases and J by 8 bases, with 11 bases between them. As DNA, the CDR3 is TGTGCCAGTAGTATTGGCAGGGTAGACATTCAGTACTTC. This encodes CASSIGRVDIQYF.

The chain links TRBV2 to TRBJ2-7, with D possibly matching TRBD1 (5 bases). The CDR3 is 14 amino acids. With 4 bases removed from V and 2 bases from J, the gap between germline ends came to 12 bases. Germline V gene sequence: CDR1 SNHLY, CDR2 FYNNEI. The CDR3 DNA is TGTGCCAGCAGTGTCTATCAAGGGGCCTACGAGCAGTACTTC. Translated, it gives CASSVYQGAYEQYF.

This sequence joins TRBV5-1 and TRBJ2-7; 7 bases are shared with TRBD1. The length of the CDR3 is 13 residues. Losses at the gene ends were 1 base for V and 4 bases for J; bases not matched to a gene: 2. Germline V gene lookup returns CDR1 SGHRS and CDR2 YFSETQ. This CDR3 is CASSLNRGYEQYF. CDR3 bases: TGCGCCAGCAGCTTGAACAGGGGATACGAGCAGTACTTC.

The V gene is TRBV6-1, the J gene TRBJ1-1; D unclear. CDR1 and CDR2 (germline): MNHNS, SASEGT. This CDR3 has 11 amino acids. Trimming removed 3 bases at V and 10 bases at J, with 9 bases between. CDR3 DNA: TGTGCCAGCAGTGAGCACCACGGAGCTTTCTTT. Its translation: CASSEHHGAFF.